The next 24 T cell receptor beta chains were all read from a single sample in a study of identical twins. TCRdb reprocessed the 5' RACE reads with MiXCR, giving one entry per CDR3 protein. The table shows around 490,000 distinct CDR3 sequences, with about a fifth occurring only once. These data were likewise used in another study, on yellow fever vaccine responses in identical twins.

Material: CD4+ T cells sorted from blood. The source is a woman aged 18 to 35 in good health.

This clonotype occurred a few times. Here the CDR3 reads CASSFPGQGATEAFF. The CDR3 DNA sequence: TGTGCCAGCAGTTTCCCTGGACAGGGAGCCACTGAAGCTTTCTTT. The rearrangement uses TRBV12-3 or TRBV12-4 and TRBJ1-1, with 8 bases lining up with TRBD1. The CDR3 length is 15 residues. Trimming cost V 3 bases and J 4 bases; bases outside gene matches: 7.

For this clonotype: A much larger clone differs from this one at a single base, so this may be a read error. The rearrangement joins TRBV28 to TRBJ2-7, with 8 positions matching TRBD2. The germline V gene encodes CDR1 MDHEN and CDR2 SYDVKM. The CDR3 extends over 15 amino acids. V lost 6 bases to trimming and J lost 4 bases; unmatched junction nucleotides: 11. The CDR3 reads CASSPGLVGVYEQYV. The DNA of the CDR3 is TGTGCCAGCAGCCCGGGACTAGTGGGTGTATACGAGCAGTACGTC.

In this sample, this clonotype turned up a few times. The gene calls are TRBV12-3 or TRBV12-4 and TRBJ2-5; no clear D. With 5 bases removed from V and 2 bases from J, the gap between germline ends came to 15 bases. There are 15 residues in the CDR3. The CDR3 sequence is CASSPQDGPQETQYF. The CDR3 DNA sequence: TGTGCCAGCAGTCCCCAGGACGGTCCACAAGAGACCCAGTACTTC.

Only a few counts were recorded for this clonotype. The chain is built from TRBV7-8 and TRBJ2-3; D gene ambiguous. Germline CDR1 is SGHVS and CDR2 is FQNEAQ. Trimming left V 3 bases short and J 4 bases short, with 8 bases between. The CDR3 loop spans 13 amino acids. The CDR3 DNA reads TGTGCCAGCAGCTTTACCGCCTCAGATACGCAGTATTTT. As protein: CASSFTASDTQYF.

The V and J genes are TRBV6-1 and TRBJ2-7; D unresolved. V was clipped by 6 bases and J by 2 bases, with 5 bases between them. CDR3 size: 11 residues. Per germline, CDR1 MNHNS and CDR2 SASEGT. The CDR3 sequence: CASRDPYEQYF. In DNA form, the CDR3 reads TGTGCCAGCAGGGATCCCTACGAGCAGTACTTC.

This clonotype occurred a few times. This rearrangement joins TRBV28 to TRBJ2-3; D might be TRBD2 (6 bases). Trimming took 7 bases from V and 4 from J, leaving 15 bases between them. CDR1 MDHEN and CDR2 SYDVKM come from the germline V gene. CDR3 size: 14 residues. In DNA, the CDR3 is TGTGCCAGCACGGAGGGACGGAGGCCAGATACGCAGTATTTT. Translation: CASTEGRRPDTQYF.

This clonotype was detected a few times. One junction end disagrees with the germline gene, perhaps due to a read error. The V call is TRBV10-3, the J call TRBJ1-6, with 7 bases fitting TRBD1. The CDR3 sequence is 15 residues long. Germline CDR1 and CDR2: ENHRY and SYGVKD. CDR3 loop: CAIREAGTENSPLHF. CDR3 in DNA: TGTGCAATCAGGGAAGCCGGGACAGAGAATTCACCCCTCCACTTT.

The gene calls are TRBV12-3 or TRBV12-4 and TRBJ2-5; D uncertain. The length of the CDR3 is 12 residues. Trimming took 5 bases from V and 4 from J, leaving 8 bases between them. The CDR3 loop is CASSDNRETQYF. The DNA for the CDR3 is TGTGCCAGCAGTGACAACCGAGAGACCCAGTACTTC.

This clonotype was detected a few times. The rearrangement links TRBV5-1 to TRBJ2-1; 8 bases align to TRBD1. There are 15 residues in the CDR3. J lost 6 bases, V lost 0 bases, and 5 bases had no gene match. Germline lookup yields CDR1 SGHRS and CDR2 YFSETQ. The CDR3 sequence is CASSLGQGNVNEQFF. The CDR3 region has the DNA TGCGCCAGCAGCTTGGGACAGGGGAACGTCAATGAGCAGTTCTTC.

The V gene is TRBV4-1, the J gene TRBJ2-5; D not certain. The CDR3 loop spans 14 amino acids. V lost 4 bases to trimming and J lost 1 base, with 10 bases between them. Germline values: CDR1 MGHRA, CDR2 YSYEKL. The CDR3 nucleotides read TGCGCCAGCAGCCCAGATACGGTCCAAGAGACCCAGTACTTC. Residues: CASSPDTVQETQYF.

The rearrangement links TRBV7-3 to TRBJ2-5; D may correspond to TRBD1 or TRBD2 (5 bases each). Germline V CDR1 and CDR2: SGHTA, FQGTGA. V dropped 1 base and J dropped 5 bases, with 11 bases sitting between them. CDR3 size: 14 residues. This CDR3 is CASSLRGPRETQYF. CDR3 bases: TGTGCCAGCAGCTTAAGGGGACCTCGGGAGACCCAGTACTTC.

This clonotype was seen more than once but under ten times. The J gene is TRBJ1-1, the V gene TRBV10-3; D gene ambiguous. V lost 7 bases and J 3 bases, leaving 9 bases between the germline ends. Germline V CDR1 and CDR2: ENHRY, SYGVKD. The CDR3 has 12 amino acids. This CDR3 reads CAIKEEDTEAFF. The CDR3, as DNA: TGTGCCATCAAGGAGGAGGACACTGAAGCTTTCTTT.

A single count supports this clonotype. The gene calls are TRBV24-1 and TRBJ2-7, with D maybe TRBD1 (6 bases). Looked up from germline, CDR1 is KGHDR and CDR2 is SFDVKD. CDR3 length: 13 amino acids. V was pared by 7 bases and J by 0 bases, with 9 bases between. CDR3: CATSTGSSYEQYF. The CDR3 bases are TGTGCCACCAGCACAGGGAGCTCCTACGAGCAGTACTTC.

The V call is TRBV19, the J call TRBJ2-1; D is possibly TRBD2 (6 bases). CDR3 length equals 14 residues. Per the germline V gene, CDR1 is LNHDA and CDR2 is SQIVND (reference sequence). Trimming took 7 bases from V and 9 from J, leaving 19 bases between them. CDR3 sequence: CASKSTRSRFEQFF. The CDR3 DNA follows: TGTGCCAGTAAGTCGACTAGGTCTCGATTTGAGCAGTTCTTC.

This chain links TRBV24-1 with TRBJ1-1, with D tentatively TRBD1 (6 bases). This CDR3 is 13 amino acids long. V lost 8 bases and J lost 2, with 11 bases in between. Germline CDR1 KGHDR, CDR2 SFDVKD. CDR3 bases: TGTGCCACCATGGACAGCCTTAACACTGAAGCTTTCTTT. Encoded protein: CATMDSLNTEAFF.

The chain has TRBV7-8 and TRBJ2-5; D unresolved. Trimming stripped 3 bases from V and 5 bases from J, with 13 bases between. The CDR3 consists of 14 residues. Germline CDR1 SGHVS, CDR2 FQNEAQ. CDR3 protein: CASSLLGPTETQYF. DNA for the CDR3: TGTGCCAGCAGCTTGCTGGGCCCGACTGAGACCCAGTACTTC.

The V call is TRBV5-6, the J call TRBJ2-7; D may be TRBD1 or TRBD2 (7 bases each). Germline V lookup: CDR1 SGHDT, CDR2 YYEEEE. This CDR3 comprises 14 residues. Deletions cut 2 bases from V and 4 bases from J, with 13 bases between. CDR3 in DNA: TGTGCCAGCAGCTTACAGGGGAGGGGGTACGAGCAGTACTTC. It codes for CASSLQGRGYEQYF.

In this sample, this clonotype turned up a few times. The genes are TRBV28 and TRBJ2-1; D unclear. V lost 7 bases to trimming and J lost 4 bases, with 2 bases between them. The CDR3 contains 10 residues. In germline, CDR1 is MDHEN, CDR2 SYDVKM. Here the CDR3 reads CASKYNEQFF. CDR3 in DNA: TGTGCCAGCAAGTACAATGAGCAGTTCTTC.

The DNA of the CDR3 is TGTGCCAGCAGTTGGGTACAGGGTGGGGAGACCCAGTACTTC. Amino acids: CASSWVQGGETQYF. The rearrangement links TRBV12-3 or TRBV12-4 to TRBJ2-5; D is perhaps TRBD1 (6 bases). Trimming removed 4 bases from V and 5 bases from J, with 14 bases in between. The CDR3 extends over 14 amino acids.

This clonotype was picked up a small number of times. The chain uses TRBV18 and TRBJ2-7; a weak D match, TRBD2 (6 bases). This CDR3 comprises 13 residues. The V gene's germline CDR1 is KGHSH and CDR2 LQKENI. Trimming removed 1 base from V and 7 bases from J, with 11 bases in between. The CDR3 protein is CASSPQPAGEQYV. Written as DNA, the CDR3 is TGTGCCAGCTCACCACAACCAGCGGGTGAGCAGTACGTC.

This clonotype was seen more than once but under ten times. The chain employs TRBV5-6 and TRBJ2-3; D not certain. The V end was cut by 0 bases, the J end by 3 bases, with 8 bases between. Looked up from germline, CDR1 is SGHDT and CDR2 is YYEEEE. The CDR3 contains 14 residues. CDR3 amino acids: CASSLVVATDTQYF. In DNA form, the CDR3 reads TGTGCCAGCAGCTTGGTCGTGGCAACAGATACGCAGTATTTT.

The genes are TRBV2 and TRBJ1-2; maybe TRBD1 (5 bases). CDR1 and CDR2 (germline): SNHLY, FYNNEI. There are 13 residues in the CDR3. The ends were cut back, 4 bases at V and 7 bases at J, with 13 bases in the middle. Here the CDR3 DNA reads TGTGCCAGCAGTGTAGCCAGGGATGGTGGCTACACCTTC. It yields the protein CASSVARDGGYTF.

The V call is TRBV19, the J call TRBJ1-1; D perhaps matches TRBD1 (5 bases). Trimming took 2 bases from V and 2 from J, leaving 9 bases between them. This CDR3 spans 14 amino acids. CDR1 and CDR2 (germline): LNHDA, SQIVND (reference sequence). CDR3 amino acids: CASSIQGINTEAFF. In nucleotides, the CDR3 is TGTGCCAGTAGTATACAGGGAATCAACACTGAAGCTTTCTTT.

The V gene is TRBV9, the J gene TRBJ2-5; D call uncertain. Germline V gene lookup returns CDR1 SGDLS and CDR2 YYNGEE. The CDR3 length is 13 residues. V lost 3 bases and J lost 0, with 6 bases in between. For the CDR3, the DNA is TGTGCCAGCAGCGGGAGATACCAAGAGACCCAGTACTTC. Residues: CASSGRYQETQYF. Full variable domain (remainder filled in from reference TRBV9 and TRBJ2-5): DSGVTQTPKHLITATGQRVTLRCSPRSGDLSVYWYQQSLDQGLQFLIQYYNGEERAKGNILERFSAQQFPDLHSELNLSSLELGDSALYFCASSGRYQETQYFGPGTRLLVL.